This record looks at one TCR beta chain sequence and its context. Assay used: immunoSEQ multiplex PCR; TCRdb lists only in-frame clones, some missing. The table has about 310,000 clones, roughly 86% seen once. The sample is drawn from a study of blood T cell repertoires in COVID-19. The V end lost 0 bases, the J end lost 3 bases, and 8 bases lay between the germline ends. The CDR3 spans 14 residues. Germline V lookup: CDR1 ENHRY, CDR2 SYGVKD. V and J are TRBV10-3 and TRBJ1-1; a possible D gene is TRBD1 (6 bases). The sequence came from a woman between 18 and 30 years old who had recovered from COVID-19. Input material: PBMCs or T cells enriched from blood (not recorded which). CDR3: CAISESDSHTEAFF. CDR3 nucleotide sequence: TGTGCCATCAGTGAGTCGGACAGTCACACTGAAGCTTTCTTT.